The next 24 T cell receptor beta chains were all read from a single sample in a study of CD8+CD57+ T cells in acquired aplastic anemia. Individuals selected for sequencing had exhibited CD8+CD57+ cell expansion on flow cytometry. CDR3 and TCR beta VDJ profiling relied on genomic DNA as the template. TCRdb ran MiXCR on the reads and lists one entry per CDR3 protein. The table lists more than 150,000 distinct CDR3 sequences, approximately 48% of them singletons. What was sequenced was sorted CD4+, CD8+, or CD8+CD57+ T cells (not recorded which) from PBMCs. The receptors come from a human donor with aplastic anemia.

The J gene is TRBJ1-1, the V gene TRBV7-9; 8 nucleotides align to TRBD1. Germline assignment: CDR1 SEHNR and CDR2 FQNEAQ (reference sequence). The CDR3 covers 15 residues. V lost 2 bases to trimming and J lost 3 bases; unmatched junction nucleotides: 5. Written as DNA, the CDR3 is TGTGCCAGCAGCTTACCCACAGGGGGGTACACTGAAGCTTTCTTT. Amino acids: CASSLPTGGYTEAFF.

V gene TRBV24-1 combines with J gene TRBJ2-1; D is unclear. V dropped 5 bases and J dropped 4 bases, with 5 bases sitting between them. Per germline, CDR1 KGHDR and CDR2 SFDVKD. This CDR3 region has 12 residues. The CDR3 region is CATSASYNEQFF. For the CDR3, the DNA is TGTGCCACCAGTGCTAGTTACAATGAGCAGTTCTTC.

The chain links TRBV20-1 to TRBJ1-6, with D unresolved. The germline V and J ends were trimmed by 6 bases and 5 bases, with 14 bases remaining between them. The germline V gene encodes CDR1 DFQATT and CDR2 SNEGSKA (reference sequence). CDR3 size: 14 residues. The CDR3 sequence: CSANKYENNSPLHF. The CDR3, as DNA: TGCAGTGCAAACAAGTATGAGAATAATTCACCCCTCCACTTT.

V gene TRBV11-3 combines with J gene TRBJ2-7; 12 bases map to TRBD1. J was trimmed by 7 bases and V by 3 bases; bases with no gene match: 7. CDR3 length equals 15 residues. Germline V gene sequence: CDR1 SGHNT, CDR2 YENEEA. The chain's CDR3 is CASSLGQGAGDEQYF. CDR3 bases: TGTGCCAGCAGCTTGGGACAGGGGGCTGGTGATGAGCAGTACTTC.

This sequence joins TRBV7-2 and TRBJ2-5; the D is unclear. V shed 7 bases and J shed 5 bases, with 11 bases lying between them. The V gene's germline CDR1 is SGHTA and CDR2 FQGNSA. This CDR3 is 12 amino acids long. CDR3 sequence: CASTLLAETQYF. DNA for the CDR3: TGTGCCAGCACCCTCCTGGCTGAGACCCAGTACTTC.

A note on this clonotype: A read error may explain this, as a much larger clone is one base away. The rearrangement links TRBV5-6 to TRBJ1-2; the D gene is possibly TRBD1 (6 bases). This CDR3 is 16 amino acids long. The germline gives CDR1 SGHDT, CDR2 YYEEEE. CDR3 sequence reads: CVSSLYWPRDTYGYTF. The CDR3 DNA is TGTGTCAGCAGCTTGTACTGGCCCCGGGACACCTATGGCTACACCTTC. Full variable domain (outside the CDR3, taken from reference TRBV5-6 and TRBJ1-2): DAGVTQSPTHLIKTRGQQVTLRCSPKSGHDTVSWYQQALGQGPQFIFQYYEEEERQRGNFPDRFSGHQFPNYSSELNVNALLLGDSALYLCVSSLYWPRDTYGYTFGSGTRLTVV.

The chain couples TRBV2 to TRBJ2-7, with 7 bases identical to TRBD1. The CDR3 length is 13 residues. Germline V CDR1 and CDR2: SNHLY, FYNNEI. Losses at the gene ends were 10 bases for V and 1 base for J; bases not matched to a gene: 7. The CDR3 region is CAKGAARSYEQYF. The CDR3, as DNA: TGTGCCAAGGGGGCCGCTAGATCCTACGAGCAGTACTTC.

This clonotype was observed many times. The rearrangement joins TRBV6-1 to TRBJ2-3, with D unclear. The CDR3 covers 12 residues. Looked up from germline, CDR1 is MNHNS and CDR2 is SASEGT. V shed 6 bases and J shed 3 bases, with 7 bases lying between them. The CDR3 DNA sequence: TGTGCCAGCAGGCCTTATACAGATACGCAGTATTTT. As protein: CASRPYTDTQYF.

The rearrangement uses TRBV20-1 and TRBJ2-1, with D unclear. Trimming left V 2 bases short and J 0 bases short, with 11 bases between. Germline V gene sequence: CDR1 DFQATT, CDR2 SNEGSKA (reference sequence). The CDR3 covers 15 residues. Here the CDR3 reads CSARPRWSSYNEQFF. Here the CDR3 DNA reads TGCAGTGCTAGACCTCGGTGGAGCTCCTACAATGAGCAGTTCTTC.

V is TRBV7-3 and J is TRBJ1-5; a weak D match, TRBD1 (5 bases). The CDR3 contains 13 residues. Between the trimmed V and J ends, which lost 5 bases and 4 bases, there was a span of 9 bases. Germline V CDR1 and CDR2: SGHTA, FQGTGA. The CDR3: CASSTRVNQPQHF. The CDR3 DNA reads TGTGCCAGCAGCACCAGGGTTAATCAGCCCCAGCATTTT.

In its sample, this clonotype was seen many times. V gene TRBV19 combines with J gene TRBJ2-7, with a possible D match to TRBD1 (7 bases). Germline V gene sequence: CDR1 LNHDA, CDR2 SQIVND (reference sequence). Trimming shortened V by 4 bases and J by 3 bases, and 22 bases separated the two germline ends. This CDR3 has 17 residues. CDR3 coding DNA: TGTGCCAGTAGTAGGAGGGACAGCGGAGAGGGGAACTACGAGCAGTACTTC. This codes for CASSRRDSGEGNYEQYF.

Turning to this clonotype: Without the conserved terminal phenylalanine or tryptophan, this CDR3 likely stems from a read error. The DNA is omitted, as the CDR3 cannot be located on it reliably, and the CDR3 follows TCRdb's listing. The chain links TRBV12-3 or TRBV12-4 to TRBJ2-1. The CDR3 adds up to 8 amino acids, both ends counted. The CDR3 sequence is CASSLQNV.

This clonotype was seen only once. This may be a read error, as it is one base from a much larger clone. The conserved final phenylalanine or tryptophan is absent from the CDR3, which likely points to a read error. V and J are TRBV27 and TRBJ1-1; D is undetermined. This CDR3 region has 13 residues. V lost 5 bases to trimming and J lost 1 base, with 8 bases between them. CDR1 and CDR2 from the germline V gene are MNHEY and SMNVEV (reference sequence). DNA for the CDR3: TGTGCCAGCAGTCCGCATCAGAACACTGAAGCTTTCTCT. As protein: CASSPHQNTEAFS.

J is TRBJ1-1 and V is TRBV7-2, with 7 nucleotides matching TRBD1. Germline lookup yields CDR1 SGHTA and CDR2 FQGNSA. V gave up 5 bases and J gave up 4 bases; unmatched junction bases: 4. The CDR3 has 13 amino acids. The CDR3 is CASSRGLGTEAFF. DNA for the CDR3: TGTGCCAGCAGCAGGGGGCTTGGCACTGAAGCTTTCTTT. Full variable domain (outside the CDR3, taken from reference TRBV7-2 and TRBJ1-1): GAGVSQSPSNKVTEKGKDVELRCDPISGHTALYWYRQSLGQGLEFLIYFQGNSAPDKSGLPSDRFSAERTGGSVSTLTIQRTQQEDSAVYLCASSRGLGTEAFFGQGTRLTVV.

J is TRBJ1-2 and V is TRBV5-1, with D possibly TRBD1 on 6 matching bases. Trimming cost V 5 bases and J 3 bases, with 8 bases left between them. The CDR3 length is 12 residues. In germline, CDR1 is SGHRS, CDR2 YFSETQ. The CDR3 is CASRRTDYGYTF. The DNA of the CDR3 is TGCGCCAGCAGGCGGACAGACTATGGCTACACCTTC.

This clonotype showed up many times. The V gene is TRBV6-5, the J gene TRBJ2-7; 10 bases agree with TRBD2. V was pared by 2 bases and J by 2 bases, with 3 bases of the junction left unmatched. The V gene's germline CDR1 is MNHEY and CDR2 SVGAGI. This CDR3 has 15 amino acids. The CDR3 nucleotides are TGTGCCAGCAGTTACGATACTAGCGGGACCTACGAGCAGTACTTC. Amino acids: CASSYDTSGTYEQYF.

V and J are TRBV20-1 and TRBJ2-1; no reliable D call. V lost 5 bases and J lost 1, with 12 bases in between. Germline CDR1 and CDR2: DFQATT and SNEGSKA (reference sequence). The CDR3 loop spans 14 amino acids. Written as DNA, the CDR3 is TGCAGTGCTCACCCAGAATTTTCCTACAATGAGCAGTTCTTC. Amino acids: CSAHPEFSYNEQFF.

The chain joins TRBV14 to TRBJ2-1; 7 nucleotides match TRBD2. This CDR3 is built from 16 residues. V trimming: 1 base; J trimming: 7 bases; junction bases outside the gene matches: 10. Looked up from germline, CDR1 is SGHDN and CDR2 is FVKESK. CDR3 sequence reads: CASSQGAGEGKNEQFF. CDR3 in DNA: TGTGCCAGCAGCCAAGGGGCGGGAGAGGGAAAGAATGAGCAGTTCTTC.

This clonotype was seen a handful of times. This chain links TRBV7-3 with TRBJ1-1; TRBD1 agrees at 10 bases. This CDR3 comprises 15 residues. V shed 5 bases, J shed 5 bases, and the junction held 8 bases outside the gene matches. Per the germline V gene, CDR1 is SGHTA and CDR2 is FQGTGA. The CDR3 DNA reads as TGTGCCAGCAGCCAACGGGACAGGGGTTTAACTGAAGCTTTCTTT. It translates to CASSQRDRGLTEAFF.

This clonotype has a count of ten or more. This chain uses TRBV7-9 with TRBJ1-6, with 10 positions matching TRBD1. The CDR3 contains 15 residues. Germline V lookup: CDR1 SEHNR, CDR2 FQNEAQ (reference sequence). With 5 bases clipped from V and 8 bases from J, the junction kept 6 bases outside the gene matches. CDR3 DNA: TGTGCCAGCAGCGGGGACAGGGGCTTCGATTCACCCCTCCACTTT. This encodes CASSGDRGFDSPLHF. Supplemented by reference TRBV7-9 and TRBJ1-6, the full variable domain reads DTGVSQNPRHKITKRGQNVTFRCDPISEHNRLYWYRQTLGQGPEFLTYFQNEAQLEKSRLLSDRFSAERPKGSFSTLEIQRTEQGDSAMYLCASSGDRGFDSPLHFGNGTRLTVT.

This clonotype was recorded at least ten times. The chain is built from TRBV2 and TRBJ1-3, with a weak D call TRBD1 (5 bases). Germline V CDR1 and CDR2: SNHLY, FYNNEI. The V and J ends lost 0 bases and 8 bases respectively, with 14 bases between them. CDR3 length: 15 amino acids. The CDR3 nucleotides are TGTGCCAGCAGTGAAGCCGGGGCCCGTTGGGACACCATATATTTT. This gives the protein CASSEAGARWDTIYF.

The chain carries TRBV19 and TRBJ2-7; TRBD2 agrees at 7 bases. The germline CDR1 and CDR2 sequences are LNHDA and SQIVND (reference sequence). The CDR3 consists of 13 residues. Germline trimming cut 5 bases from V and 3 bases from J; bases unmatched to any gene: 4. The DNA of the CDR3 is TGTGCCAGTAGTTGGGGGGGGGACTACGAGCAGTACTTC. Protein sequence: CASSWGGDYEQYF.

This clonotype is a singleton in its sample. CDR3 in DNA: TGTGCCAGCAGCTTAGCCCCCTGGCGGGACTCCTACGAGCAGTACTTC. This translates into CASSLAPWRDSYEQYF. The chain links TRBV25-1 to TRBJ2-7; D perhaps matches TRBD2 (6 bases). The CDR3 length is 16 residues. Per the germline V gene, CDR1 is MGHDK and CDR2 is SYGVNS. V was clipped by 6 bases and J by 0 bases, with 18 bases between them.

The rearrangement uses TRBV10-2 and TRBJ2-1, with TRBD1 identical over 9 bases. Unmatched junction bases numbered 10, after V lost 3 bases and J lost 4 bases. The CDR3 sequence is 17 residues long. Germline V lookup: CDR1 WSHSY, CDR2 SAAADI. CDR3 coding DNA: TGCGCCAGCAGTGACGCCCCGACAGGGGGGCTATACAATGAGCAGTTCTTC. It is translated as CASSDAPTGGLYNEQFF.